The 20 T cell receptor beta chains in this list originate from one sample, sequenced in a study of beta chain features in type 1 diabetes. For these receptors, no antigen is known. Sequencing targeted expressed TCRB transcripts, as all isolated RNA had been reverse transcribed. The data were produced by immunoSEQ multiplex PCR, yet TCRdb's version contains in-frame clones alone and is incomplete. This repertoire shows about 250,000 clones, about a tenth found once; its top ten account for around 0.017%. Overall study results and limits: For Type 1 diabetes patients, all four CD4+ subsets carried TCRB CDR3s that were moderately but significantly shorter.

The sequenced material came from naive CD4+ T cells from blood. These receptors were collected from a man aged 25 to 40 with type 1 diabetes.

This clone has a single count. The CDR3 loop reads CASSADSLSEAFF. CDR3 sequence (DNA): TGTGCCAGCAGTGCTGACAGTCTCTCTGAAGCTTTCTTT. The chain uses TRBV2 and TRBJ1-1; the D gene is possibly TRBD1 (5 bases). The CDR3 consists of 13 residues. Germline V gives CDR1 SNHLY, CDR2 FYNNEI. Trimming stripped 4 bases from V and 6 bases from J, with 12 bases between.

This clone has a handful of counts. The chain is built from TRBV29-1 and TRBJ2-2; 8 bases are shared with TRBD2. V trimming: 6 bases; J trimming: 7 bases; junction bases outside the gene matches: 7. This CDR3 region has 13 residues. Germline V gene sequence: CDR1 SQVTM, CDR2 ANQGSEA. In DNA, the CDR3 is TGCAGCGTCCAGGGACTAGTAAGCGGGGAGCTGTTTTTT. This sequence encodes CSVQGLVSGELFF.

This clone was counted a few times. Different DNA sequences within this sample yield the same CDR3. The chain recombines TRBV18 with TRBJ1-1; D gene ambiguous. This CDR3 region has 14 residues. CDR1 KGHSH and CDR2 LQKENI come from the germline V gene. Trimming took off 1 base at V and 1 base at J, with 7 bases between the two ends. CDR3: CASSPRTENTEAFF. The CDR3 bases are TGTGCCAGCTCACCACGAACAGAGAACACTGAAGCTTTCTTT.

In this sample, this clone turned up a few times. CDR3 DNA sequence: TGTGCCAACAACCTAGCGGGCACAGATACGCAGTATTTT. Translating gives CANNLAGTDTQYF. This chain connects TRBV2 to TRBJ2-3; 7 nucleotides align to TRBD2. Germline V gene lookup returns CDR1 SNHLY and CDR2 FYNNEI. The V segment lost 10 bases and the J segment 1 base; nucleotides outside the gene matches: 5. This CDR3 region has 13 residues.

The gene calls are TRBV7-2 and TRBJ2-7; 7 nucleotides agree with TRBD1. CDR1 is SGHTA, CDR2 FQGNSA, per germline. V lost 2 bases to trimming and J lost 5 bases; unmatched junction nucleotides: 9. The CDR3 length is 15 residues. As DNA, the CDR3 is TGTGCCAGCAGCTTATTGGGTCGACAGGGTAACGAGCAGTACTTC. Residues: CASSLLGRQGNEQYF.

V gene TRBV6-5 combines with J gene TRBJ1-1; 8 nucleotides align to TRBD1. Germline values: CDR1 MNHEY, CDR2 SVGAGI. The CDR3 length is 13 residues. Trimming at V came to 5 bases and at J to 4 bases, leaving 3 bases not matched to a gene. CDR3 nucleotides: TGTGCCAGCAGTGTACAGGGGGGCACTGAAGCTTTCTTT. Protein sequence: CASSVQGGTEAFF.

The chain couples TRBV30 to TRBJ1-6; D possibly corresponds to TRBD1 (5 bases). Germline loops: CDR1 GTSNPN, CDR2 SVGIG (reference sequence). CDR3 length: 13 amino acids. The V gene lost 1 base and the J gene lost 9 bases, with 10 bases spanning the gap. The CDR3 loop is CAWSAQGSSPLHF. The CDR3 DNA is TGTGCCTGGAGTGCCCAGGGTAGTTCACCCCTCCACTTT.

This clone was picked up a small number of times. V usage is TRBV6-5 and J usage is TRBJ1-1; 8 bases are a match to TRBD1. V lost 8 bases and J lost 8; bases outside the gene matches: 10. The CDR3 consists of 13 residues. CDR1 is MNHEY and CDR2 is SVGAGI in the germline V gene. Written as DNA, the CDR3 is TGTGCCAGCCGGACAGGGCTGAGCGTGGAAGCTTTCTTT. Residues: CASRTGLSVEAFF.

The chain combines TRBV19 with TRBJ1-2; D may be TRBD1 (6 bases). The CDR3 is 13 amino acids. The germline V and J ends were trimmed by 3 bases and 5 bases, with 10 bases remaining between them. Germline-derived CDR1 and CDR2 are LNHDA and SQIVND (reference sequence). For the CDR3, the DNA is TGTGCCAGTAGTATCGGGACACTGTATGGCTACACCTTC. Its translation is CASSIGTLYGYTF.

The chain is built from TRBV25-1 and TRBJ1-1; the D gene is possibly TRBD1 (5 bases). Germline CDR1 is MGHDK and CDR2 is SYGVNS. This CDR3 contains 17 residues. V lost 5 bases, J lost 0 bases, and 19 bases lay in between. The CDR3 here is CASSRGLARGLNTEAFF. The DNA of the CDR3 is TGTGCCAGCAGTAGGGGTTTAGCAAGGGGTCTGAACACTGAAGCTTTCTTT.

There are a few counts of this clone. The chain recombines TRBV28 with TRBJ2-7, with D perhaps TRBD1 (5 bases). The CDR3 extends over 14 amino acids. Trimming stripped 4 bases from V and 0 bases from J, with 10 bases between. Germline V lookup: CDR1 MDHEN, CDR2 SYDVKM. In DNA, the CDR3 is TGTGCCAGCAGTTGGGGCCGGAGCTCCTACGAGCAGTACTTC. This translates into CASSWGRSSYEQYF. The whole variable domain, remainder taken from reference TRBV28 and TRBJ2-7, is DVKVTQSSRYLVKRTGEKVFLECVQDMDHENMFWYRQDPGLGLRLIYFSYDVKMKEKGDIPEGYSVSREKKERFSLILESASTNQTSMYLCASSWGRSSYEQYFGPGTRLTVT.

This rearrangement joins TRBV29-1 to TRBJ1-1; D ambiguous. The CDR3 covers 12 residues. Between the trimmed V and J ends, which lost 7 bases and 4 bases, there was a span of 13 bases. Germline assignment: CDR1 SQVTM and CDR2 ANQGSEA. CDR3 coding DNA: TGCAGCGGAGGGAATTCAGGCACTGAAGCTTTCTTT. This gives the protein CSGGNSGTEAFF.

This clone has only a few counts. The chain couples TRBV18 to TRBJ2-5; TRBD2 agrees at 11 bases. The CDR3 totals 16 residues. Trimming at V came to 1 base and at J to 3 bases, leaving 4 bases not matched to a gene. CDR1 and CDR2 from the germline V gene are KGHSH and LQKENI. The DNA of the CDR3 is TGTGCCAGCTCACCACAGGGGACTAGCGGCAAAGAGACCCAGTACTTC. Its protein product is CASSPQGTSGKETQYF.

V gene TRBV9 combines with J gene TRBJ2-3; the match to TRBD2 covers 11 bases. Germline CDR1 SGDLS, CDR2 YYNGEE. V shed 0 bases and J 0 bases; nucleotides not matched to a gene: 6. The CDR3 spans 18 residues. The DNA of the CDR3 is TGTGCCAGCAGCGTAGATTTAGCGGGGGGGCCCAGCACAGATACGCAGTATTTT. Translating gives CASSVDLAGGPSTDTQYF.

This clone was detected a few times. The chain carries TRBV6-4 and TRBJ2-7; TRBD1 might be the D (6 bases). The germline CDR1 and CDR2 sequences are MRHNA and SNTAGT. CDR3 length: 14 amino acids. V lost 5 bases and J 3 bases, leaving 14 bases between the germline ends. CDR3 nucleotides: TGTGCCAGCAGTAACAGGGTCCCCCTCTACGAGCAGTACTTC. This encodes CASSNRVPLYEQYF.

The rearrangement joins TRBV7-2 to TRBJ2-3; the match to TRBD2 covers 10 bases. The germline CDR1 and CDR2 sequences are SGHTA and FQGNSA. The CDR3 consists of 13 residues. The CDR3 protein is CASQRGGADTQYF. Written as DNA, the CDR3 is TGTGCGAGTCAGCGGGGGGGCGCCGATACGCAGTATTTT.

Here the CDR3 DNA reads TGTGCCAGCAGCACCCGAGCGGGGGGGCGAACAGATACGCAGTATTTT. Protein sequence: CASSTRAGGRTDTQYF. This chain connects TRBV9 to TRBJ2-3, with 10 bases aligning to TRBD2. V was clipped by 4 bases and J by 3 bases; unmatched bases: 8. Germline loops: CDR1 SGDLS, CDR2 YYNGEE. The CDR3 runs to 16 residues.

This chain uses TRBV5-6 with TRBJ2-3; the D gene is possibly TRBD1 (6 bases). V was pared by 2 bases and J by 4 bases, with 11 bases between. Germline CDR1 SGHDT, CDR2 YYEEEE. The CDR3 extends over 14 amino acids. In nucleotides, the CDR3 is TGTGCCAGCAGCTTCACAGGGAGTCCAGATACGCAGTATTTT. This gives the protein CASSFTGSPDTQYF. Using reference TRBV5-6 and TRBJ2-3 for the parts outside the CDR3, the full variable domain is DAGVTQSPTHLIKTRGQQVTLRCSPKSGHDTVSWYQQALGQGPQFIFQYYEEEERQRGNFPDRFSGHQFPNYSSELNVNALLLGDSALYLCASSFTGSPDTQYFGPGTRLTVL.

This clone has just a few counts. This CDR3 reads CAWSSTGSGEAFF. Here the CDR3 DNA reads TGTGCCTGGAGCTCGACAGGGTCGGGTGAAGCTTTCTTT. The V gene is TRBV30, the J gene TRBJ1-1; 7 bases align to TRBD1. CDR1 and CDR2 (germline): GTSNPN, SVGIG (reference sequence). With 3 bases clipped from V and 7 bases from J, the junction kept 8 bases outside the gene matches. The CDR3 length is 13 residues.

The rearrangement links TRBV7-2 to TRBJ2-7; perhaps TRBD1 as D (6 bases). Trimming stripped 3 bases from V and 6 bases from J, with 12 bases between. The CDR3 is made up of 13 amino acids. In germline, CDR1 is SGHTA, CDR2 FQGNSA. CDR3 in amino acids: CASSFRGGGEQYF. CDR3 coding DNA: TGTGCCAGCAGCTTCAGGGGTGGTGGCGAGCAGTACTTC.